One and the same sample provided the 29 T cell receptor beta chains below, sequenced in a study of T cell changes during pregnancy in multiple sclerosis. The repertoire was sequenced with immunoSEQ multiplex PCR; TCRdb's copy has only in-frame clones and lacks some. The sample has 30,000 to 50,000 clones, 90% seen once. The sequences come from CD4+ T cells from peripheral blood mononuclear cells, collected in the first trimester of pregnancy. The receptors were sampled from a female donor in good health, enrolled as a control in a pregnancy study.

The V and J genes are TRBV27 and TRBJ1-1; maybe TRBD1 (6 bases). The V end was cut by 3 bases, the J end by 0 bases, with 8 bases between. This CDR3 has 14 residues. Germline CDR1 reads MNHEY; CDR2 reads SMNVEV (reference sequence). CDR3 protein: CASSLDRLNTEAFF. In nucleotides, the CDR3 is TGTGCCAGCAGTTTGGACAGATTGAACACTGAAGCTTTCTTT.

The chain uses TRBV15 and TRBJ1-5; possible D gene TRBD1, 5 bases. Per germline, CDR1 LNHNV and CDR2 YYDKDF (reference sequence). This CDR3 has 15 amino acids. V was cut by 3 bases and J by 3 bases, with 12 bases left in between. The CDR3 spells CATSRDIYANQPQHF. CDR3 nucleotide sequence: TGTGCCACCAGCAGGGACATCTATGCCAATCAGCCCCAGCATTTT.

This sequence joins TRBV19 and TRBJ2-1; TRBD2 is a possible D gene (7 bases). The CDR3 consists of 15 residues. V was pared by 9 bases and J by 5 bases, with 20 bases between. The V gene's germline CDR1 is LNHDA and CDR2 SQIVND (reference sequence). The CDR3 DNA follows: TGTGCCAGCCGACCTCGGGGGGCTAATGACAATGAGCAGTTCTTC. Translation: CASRPRGANDNEQFF.

J is TRBJ2-5 and V is TRBV7-2; TRBD1 matches at 11 bases. CDR1 SGHTA and CDR2 FQGNSA come from the germline V gene. CDR3 length: 14 residues. Unmatched junction bases numbered 3, after V lost 5 bases and J lost 4 bases. In DNA form, the CDR3 reads TGTGCCAGCAGCCCAGGGACAGGGGGAGAGACCCAGTACTTC. The encoded protein is CASSPGTGGETQYF.

V gene TRBV27 combines with J gene TRBJ1-3; 7 bases match TRBD1. Germline V gene data show CDR1 as MNHEY and CDR2 as SMNVEV (reference sequence). The CDR3 totals 13 residues. The V gene end was trimmed by 7 bases and the J gene end by 2 bases; junction bases not matched to a gene: 2. The CDR3 sequence is CASTQGAGNTIYF. The CDR3 coding sequence is TGTGCCAGCACCCAGGGGGCTGGAAACACCATATATTTT.

This clone was counted a few times. J is TRBJ2-2 and V is TRBV6-5, with TRBD2 matching over 12 bases. The length of the CDR3 is 15 residues. Germline values: CDR1 MNHEY, CDR2 SVGAGI. V lost 4 bases and J lost 9; bases outside the gene matches: 6. The CDR3 bases are TGTGCCAGCAGTTTCCGGACTAGCGGGGTTCGGGAGCTGTTTTTT. Protein sequence: CASSFRTSGVRELFF.

The V gene is TRBV6-6, the J gene TRBJ1-2; D is possibly TRBD1 (6 bases). V was pared by 7 bases and J by 5 bases, with 23 bases between. Germline loops: CDR1 MNHNY, CDR2 SVGAGI (reference sequence). The CDR3 is made up of 16 amino acids. The CDR3 region is CASNPFPGQKFYGYTF. The CDR3 DNA reads TGTGCCAGCAACCCCTTCCCGGGACAAAAATTTTATGGCTACACCTTC.

CDR3 sequence (DNA): TGTGCCAGCAGCTTAGTTACGACAGGCAATCAGCCCCAGCATTTT. This gives the protein CASSLVTTGNQPQHF. The chain recombines TRBV7-2 with TRBJ1-5, with D possibly being TRBD1 (5 bases). This CDR3 is built from 15 residues. The germline V gene encodes CDR1 SGHTA and CDR2 FQGNSA. Trimming cost V 1 base and J 2 bases, with 9 bases left between them.

The chain links TRBV5-3 to TRBJ1-4; D remains ambiguous. TRBV5-3 is reported as an ORF; its role is uncertain. The CDR3 is 15 residues long. V was shortened by 4 bases and J by 3 bases, with 13 bases between the two germline ends. CDR3 bases: TGTGCCAGAAGCGGCAGGTGTGGGCCTAATGAAAAACTGTTTTTT. Its translation: CARSGRCGPNEKLFF.

Only a few counts were recorded for this clone. The rearrangement joins TRBV4-3 to TRBJ2-7; D is unclear. V was cut by 2 bases and J by 0 bases, with 11 bases left in between. The CDR3 is 15 amino acids. Germline V CDR1 and CDR2: LGHNA, YSLEER. CDR3 DNA sequence: TGCGCCAGCAGCCAATCCCCGTCGAGCTCCTACGAGCAGTACTTC. It codes for CASSQSPSSSYEQYF.

This clone appeared a few times. The genes are TRBV5-5 and TRBJ1-1; D is uncertain. This CDR3 spans 13 amino acids. The V and J ends lost 4 bases and 5 bases respectively, with 12 bases between them. Germline V CDR1 and CDR2: SGHKS, YYEKEE (reference sequence). The DNA for the CDR3 is TGTGCCAGCAGCCCCGGGATCGGTACTGAAGCTTTCTTT. Amino acids: CASSPGIGTEAFF.

The chain carries TRBV30 and TRBJ1-1, with D possibly TRBD1 on 6 matching bases. V was pared by 7 bases and J by 5 bases, with 8 bases between. CDR3 size: 10 residues. Germline CDR1 is GTSNPN and CDR2 is SVGIG (reference sequence). The CDR3 region is CAFTGTEAFF. In nucleotides, the CDR3 is TGTGCCTTCACAGGGACTGAAGCTTTCTTT.

This clone was counted only a few times. This chain connects TRBV18 to TRBJ1-1, with 9 bases aligning to TRBD1. This CDR3 has 14 amino acids. Germline V CDR1 and CDR2: KGHSH, LQKENI. V lost 1 base to trimming and J lost 3 bases; unmatched junction nucleotides: 0. CDR3 amino acids: CASSPRTGDTEAFF. The CDR3 DNA reads as TGTGCCAGCTCACCACGGACAGGGGACACTGAAGCTTTCTTT.

V and J are TRBV4-2 and TRBJ2-7; 9 bases map to TRBD1. Germline trimming cut 3 bases from V and 3 bases from J; bases unmatched to any gene: 6. In germline, CDR1 is LGHNA, CDR2 YNFKEQ. The CDR3 is 15 residues long. CDR3 nucleotides: TGTGCCAGCAGCCAGAACCGGGACAGGGACTACGAGCAGTACTTC. Protein: CASSQNRDRDYEQYF.

This clone appeared once. The rearrangement joins TRBV6-1 to TRBJ1-5; 7 nucleotides match TRBD1. Trimming cost V 0 bases and J 2 bases; bases outside gene matches: 1. CDR1 MNHNS and CDR2 SASEGT come from the germline V gene. The CDR3 consists of 15 residues. CDR3: CASSEAGGGNQPQHF. CDR3 coding DNA: TGTGCCAGCAGTGAAGCAGGGGGCGGCAATCAGCCCCAGCATTTT.

The chain links TRBV7-2 to TRBJ2-3; a possible D gene is TRBD1 (5 bases). Germline V gene sequence: CDR1 SGHTA, CDR2 FQGNSA. V was clipped by 0 bases and J by 4 bases, with 8 bases between them. This CDR3 comprises 14 residues. The chain's CDR3 is CASSLAPGSDTQYF. The CDR3 DNA reads as TGTGCCAGCAGCTTAGCCCCAGGGTCAGATACGCAGTATTTT.

The chain joins TRBV18 to TRBJ2-3, with TRBD1 identical over 8 bases. This CDR3 is 17 amino acids long. V lost 1 base and J lost 3; bases outside the gene matches: 9. In germline, CDR1 is KGHSH, CDR2 LQKENI. The CDR3 spells CASSPRRTGRGTDTQYF. CDR3 nucleotides: TGTGCCAGCTCACCACGCCGGACAGGGCGAGGGACAGATACGCAGTATTTT.

The chain uses TRBV5-1 and TRBJ2-7; the D gene is possibly TRBD2 (5 bases). Germline V lookup: CDR1 SGHRS, CDR2 YFSETQ. V gave up 7 bases and J gave up 2 bases, with 13 bases separating them. The length of the CDR3 is 13 residues. In nucleotides, the CDR3 is TGCGCCAGCTCCGGGGTATCAACCTACGAGCAGTACTTC. It translates to CASSGVSTYEQYF.

The chain employs TRBV18 and TRBJ1-1; TRBD1 agrees at 7 bases. V gave up 2 bases and J gave up 4 bases; unmatched junction bases: 4. The CDR3 is 14 residues long. Germline V gives CDR1 KGHSH, CDR2 LQKENI. CDR3 sequence reads: CASSPTGEVTEAFF. CDR3 in DNA: TGTGCCAGCTCACCAACAGGGGAGGTCACTGAAGCTTTCTTT.

This clone was seen a single time. This chain links TRBV4-3 with TRBJ2-4; 13 nucleotides align to TRBD2. The germline V gene has CDR1 LGHNA and CDR2 YSLEER. This CDR3 contains 16 residues. Germline trimming cut 1 base from V and 6 bases from J; bases unmatched to any gene: 3. This CDR3 reads CASSQATSGGTNIQYF. The CDR3 region has the DNA TGCGCCAGCAGCCAAGCGACTAGCGGGGGGACAAACATTCAGTACTTC.

The chain recombines TRBV2 with TRBJ1-3, with TRBD1 matching 8 bases. The germline CDR1 and CDR2 sequences are SNHLY and FYNNEI. This CDR3 contains 16 residues. The trim removed 4 bases at V and 1 base at J, leaving 6 bases unmatched. CDR3 region: CASSVLQGASGNTIYF. CDR3 sequence (DNA): TGTGCCAGCAGTGTCCTTCAGGGGGCGTCTGGAAACACCATATATTTT.

The chain has TRBV6-1 and TRBJ1-1; the D is unclear. The CDR3 is 13 amino acids. Germline V lookup: CDR1 MNHNS, CDR2 SASEGT. Between the trimmed V and J ends, which lost 7 bases and 4 bases, there was a span of 13 bases. CDR3 nucleotides: TGTGCCAGCAAATACCGCGGCCCCACTGAAGCTTTCTTT. Translating gives CASKYRGPTEAFF.

The V gene is TRBV29-1, the J gene TRBJ1-5; 9 positions agree with TRBD1. Germline CDR1 and CDR2: SQVTM and ANQGSEA. The CDR3 extends over 16 amino acids. Trimming at V came to 5 bases and at J to 1 base, leaving 9 bases not matched to a gene. In nucleotides, the CDR3 is TGCAGCGTTCGACAGGGGGGGGGAGAGAGCAATCAGCCCCAGCATTTT. Translating gives CSVRQGGGESNQPQHF.

The rearrangement joins TRBV15 to TRBJ2-3; tentatively, D is TRBD2 (5 bases). Per germline, CDR1 LNHNV and CDR2 YYDKDF (reference sequence). The germline V and J ends were trimmed by 0 bases and 3 bases, with 10 bases remaining between them. CDR3 length: 15 residues. Written as DNA, the CDR3 is TGTGCCACCAGCAGAGAGAGGGCGAGGACAGATACGCAGTATTTT. It codes for CATSRERARTDTQYF.

The chain links TRBV5-8 to TRBJ2-1; TRBD1 aligns across 7 bases. Trimming removed 4 bases from V and 4 bases from J; junction bases left unmatched: 5. The germline CDR1 and CDR2 sequences are SGHTS and YDEGEE. This CDR3 spans 14 amino acids. The chain's CDR3 is CASSRDSPYNEQFF. CDR3 coding DNA: TGTGCCAGCAGCCGGGACAGCCCATACAATGAGCAGTTCTTC. Complete variable domain (other parts from reference TRBV5-8 and TRBJ2-1): EAGVTQSPTHLIKTRGQQATLRCSPISGHTSVYWYQQALGLGLQFLLWYDEGEERNRGNFPPRFSGRQFPNYSSELNVNALELEDSALYLCASSRDSPYNEQFFGPGTRLTVL.

The chain recombines TRBV5-1 with TRBJ2-1; D perhaps matches TRBD1 (6 bases). V lost 0 bases to trimming and J lost 7 bases, with 11 bases between them. CDR1 SGHRS and CDR2 YFSETQ come from the germline V gene. The CDR3 loop spans 14 amino acids. This CDR3 reads CASSLGDNGNEQFF. The DNA of the CDR3 is TGCGCCAGCAGCTTGGGGGACAATGGGAATGAGCAGTTCTTC.

The rearrangement links TRBV7-8 to TRBJ1-5; D might be TRBD1 (6 bases). This CDR3 region has 14 residues. V was trimmed by 5 bases and J by 4 bases, leaving 12 bases between them. Germline lookup yields CDR1 SGHVS and CDR2 FQNEAQ. The CDR3 loop reads CASSPQGWNQPQHF. Written as DNA, the CDR3 is TGTGCCAGCAGCCCTCAGGGGTGGAATCAGCCCCAGCATTTT.

The chain combines TRBV18 with TRBJ2-7, with D possibly matching TRBD1 (5 bases). This CDR3 is 14 amino acids long. The V gene's germline CDR1 is KGHSH and CDR2 LQKENI. The V end was cut by 3 bases, the J end by 5 bases, with 14 bases between. In nucleotides, the CDR3 is TGTGCCAGCTCACCGAGTCAGGGTCAGAACGAGCAGTACTTC. Protein: CASSPSQGQNEQYF. Variable domain in full (rest from reference TRBV18 and TRBJ2-7): NAGVMQNPRHLVRRRGQEARLRCSPMKGHSHVYWYRQLPEEGLKFMVYLQKENIIDESGMPKERFSAEFPKEGPSILRIQQVVRGDSAAYFCASSPSQGQNEQYFGPGTRLTVT.

The chain employs TRBV28 and TRBJ1-2, with 9 bases lining up with TRBD1. V was pared by 3 bases and J by 3 bases, with 11 bases of the junction left unmatched. The CDR3 is 17 residues long. Per germline, CDR1 MDHEN and CDR2 SYDVKM. DNA of the CDR3: TGTGCCAGCAGTTTCGGGGGACAGGGTTATGTATACTATGGCTACACCTTC. It is translated as CASSFGGQGYVYYGYTF.